The sample holds many counts of the clone carrying this T cell receptor (beta chain). These data are taken from a study of neurological immune-mediated disorders. TCRdb re-analysed the 5' RACE reads in MiXCR, keeping a single row per CDR3 protein. The sample has 48,000 or so distinct CDR3 sequences, about a tenth seen once; the top ten hold around 20%. Deletions cut 3 bases from V and 8 bases from J, with 17 bases between. The length of the CDR3 is 14 residues. Germline V CDR1 and CDR2: SGHNT, YYREEE (reference sequence). V usage is TRBV5-4 and J usage is TRBJ1-2; no clear D. The TCR was taken from a woman aged 40 to 50 with HTLV-1-associated myelopathy (HAM/TSP). Sequencing was done on a sample of PBMCs. The CDR3 sequence: CASSYLGKDRGYTF. The CDR3 DNA is TGTGCCAGCAGCTACCTGGGTAAAGATAGGGGCTACACCTTC.